Shown below are 9 T cell receptor beta chains from a single sample sequenced in a study of blood T cell repertoires in COVID-19. Produced via immunoSEQ multiplex PCR; TCRdb's table is partial and in-frame only. The sample has tens of thousands of clones, approximately 82% seen once; the top ten hold 6.5% to 8%. The sequencing sample was made of peripheral blood. The receptors originated from a human donor in a cohort sampled during active COVID-19.

The chain employs TRBV27 and TRBJ2-5, with 9 bases aligning to TRBD1. The CDR3 length is 13 residues. Unmatched junction bases numbered 3, after V lost 6 bases and J lost 4 bases. Germline V gene sequence: CDR1 MNHEY, CDR2 SMNVEV (reference sequence). The CDR3 DNA reads as TGTGCCAGCAGCTACAGGGGGCGAGAGACCCAGTACTTC. Translation gives CASSYRGRETQYF.

The V call is TRBV27, the J call TRBJ2-7, with 9 bases aligning to TRBD1. In germline, CDR1 is MNHEY, CDR2 SMNVEV (reference sequence). J gave up 4 bases and V 2 bases, and 9 bases lay outside the gene matches. This CDR3 comprises 16 residues. CDR3 region: CASSLGGGQGPYEQYF. The CDR3 nucleotides are TGTGCCAGCAGTTTAGGGGGGGGACAGGGCCCTTACGAGCAGTACTTC.

J is TRBJ2-1 and V is TRBV7-2; 9 bases are shared with TRBD2. CDR1 is SGHTA and CDR2 is FQGNSA in the germline V gene. The CDR3 contains 16 residues. After removal of 5 bases from V and 0 bases from J, the junction contained 5 bases not matched to a gene. CDR3 nucleotides: TGTGCCAGCAGCGTCTTTAGCGGGAGCTCCTACAATGAGCAGTTCTTC. Translation gives CASSVFSGSSYNEQFF.

The V call is TRBV28, the J call TRBJ1-2, with 9 bases aligning to TRBD1. Germline trimming cut 7 bases from V and 8 bases from J; bases unmatched to any gene: 5. CDR1 and CDR2 (germline): MDHEN, SYDVKM. The CDR3 loop spans 12 amino acids. The CDR3 DNA reads TGTGCCAGCATGGACAGGGGCCGGGGCTACACCTTC. It specifies CASMDRGRGYTF.

This rearrangement joins TRBV11-3 to TRBJ2-1, with a weak D call TRBD1 (5 bases). Trimming shortened V by 1 base and J by 4 bases, and 14 bases separated the two germline ends. Germline V gives CDR1 SGHNT, CDR2 YENEEA. The CDR3 runs to 16 residues. The CDR3 nucleotides are TGTGCCAGCAGCTTAGGGGGCAGGGATGGTTACAATGAGCAGTTCTTC. Translated, it gives CASSLGGRDGYNEQFF.

The J gene is TRBJ2-1, the V gene TRBV7-9; 10 bases align to TRBD1. Germline V gene sequence: CDR1 SEHNR, CDR2 FQNEAQ (reference sequence). The CDR3 is made up of 16 amino acids. The trim removed 5 bases at V and 8 bases at J, leaving 12 bases unmatched. CDR3 sequence (DNA): TGTGCCAGCAGCCCGACTATTGAGACAGGGGGCGATGAGCAGTTCTTC. It yields the protein CASSPTIETGGDEQFF.

The chain is built from TRBV2 and TRBJ1-1, with 7 bases identical to TRBD1. Germline V lookup: CDR1 SNHLY, CDR2 FYNNEI. This CDR3 has 14 amino acids. V shed 4 bases, J shed 3 bases, and the junction held 5 bases outside the gene matches. The CDR3 reads CASSGTGEYTEAFF. In DNA, the CDR3 is TGTGCCAGCAGTGGTACAGGGGAATACACTGAAGCTTTCTTT.

CDR3: CSVEESSGRGGYEQYF. CDR3 coding DNA: TGCAGCGTTGAAGAATCTAGCGGGAGAGGAGGCTACGAGCAGTACTTC. The V call is TRBV29-1, the J call TRBJ2-7, with 10 bases lining up with TRBD2. Per germline, CDR1 SQVTM and CDR2 ANQGSEA. The CDR3 contains 16 residues. The junction had 8 bases not matched to a gene; V was cut back by 0 bases and J by 3 bases.

The rearrangement joins TRBV28 to TRBJ1-2; 7 nucleotides match TRBD1. CDR3 size: 12 residues. The germline CDR1 and CDR2 sequences are MDHEN and SYDVKM. Trimming removed 7 bases from V and 2 bases from J; junction bases left unmatched: 1. The CDR3 spells CASTGQNYGYTF. In nucleotides, the CDR3 is TGTGCCAGCACGGGACAGAACTATGGCTACACCTTC.